A single sample gave rise to the 30 T cell receptor beta chains below, sequenced in a study of CD8 T cells in Susac syndrome. When the RNA was reverse transcribed, random hexamers were used with an input of roughly 0.5 to 1 ug. A single record per CDR3 protein comes from TCRdb applying MiXCR to the immunoSEQ multiplex PCR reads. The sample holds approximately 200,000 distinct CDR3 sequences; 85% to 95% are singletons and the top ten take around 0.082%. The sequenced sample consisted of CD4+ T cells from PBMCs. The source is a human donor with multiple sclerosis.

This chain uses TRBV7-9 with TRBJ2-7; D uncertain. Germline CDR1 reads SEHNR; CDR2 reads FQNEAQ (reference sequence). This CDR3 contains 13 residues. Trimming left V 5 bases short and J 5 bases short, with 13 bases between. CDR3: CASSQVGYHEQYV. CDR3 in DNA: TGTGCCAGCAGCCAAGTGGGTTACCACGAGCAGTACGTC.

This rearrangement joins TRBV2 to TRBJ2-7, with a tentative D call TRBD1 (5 bases). CDR3 length: 12 amino acids. Deletions cut 2 bases from V and 4 bases from J, with 6 bases between. CDR1 SNHLY and CDR2 FYNNEI come from the germline V gene. For the CDR3, the DNA is TGTGCCAGCAGTGAATCAGGGTACGAGCAGTACGTC. Translation: CASSESGYEQYV.

J is TRBJ2-6 and V is TRBV5-1; either TRBD1 or TRBD2 may supply D (5 bases each). Per the germline V gene, CDR1 is SGHRS and CDR2 is YFSETQ. The CDR3 is 17 residues long. The V and J ends lost 1 base and 0 bases respectively, with 11 bases between them. In DNA, the CDR3 is TGCGCCAGCAGCTTGAGGGACGCCTTCTCTGGGGCCAACGTCCTGACTTTC. It translates to CASSLRDAFSGANVLTF.

The chain links TRBV5-1 to TRBJ2-3; 10 nucleotides agree with TRBD1. Losses at the gene ends were 4 bases for V and 2 bases for J; bases not matched to a gene: 7. This CDR3 region has 16 residues. Per germline, CDR1 SGHRS and CDR2 YFSETQ. This CDR3 is CASSQNRQGATDTQYF. Here the CDR3 DNA reads TGCGCCAGCAGCCAAAATCGACAGGGGGCCACAGATACGCAGTATTTT.

This rearrangement joins TRBV9 to TRBJ2-3; D unresolved. This CDR3 has 15 residues. Looked up from germline, CDR1 is SGDLS and CDR2 is YYNGEE. V lost 0 bases, J lost 1 base, and 9 bases lay in between. The CDR3 region is CASSVETIRTDTQYF. CDR3 bases: TGTGCCAGCAGCGTAGAAACGATACGCACAGATACGCAGTATTTT.

V is TRBV9 and J is TRBJ1-1; possibly TRBD1 for D (5 bases). The CDR3 contains 15 residues. V lost 4 bases and J 5 bases, leaving 18 bases between the germline ends. The germline gives CDR1 SGDLS, CDR2 YYNGEE. The DNA of the CDR3 is TGTGCCAGCAGCCCCCTTCAAGGGGTAGGGACTGAAGCTTTCTTT. Residues: CASSPLQGVGTEAFF.

This clonotype was found a few times. The rearrangement joins TRBV12-3 or TRBV12-4 to TRBJ1-1; a possible D gene is TRBD1 (5 bases). The CDR3 contains 13 residues. Trimming pared 5 bases from V and 0 bases from J, leaving 7 bases between. The CDR3 sequence: CASSPTVNTEAFF. Here the CDR3 DNA reads TGTGCCAGCAGTCCGACAGTGAACACTGAAGCTTTCTTT.

This chain links TRBV2 with TRBJ2-7, with 7 bases that match TRBD1. The germline CDR1 and CDR2 sequences are SNHLY and FYNNEI. The V and J ends lost 7 bases and 3 bases, in that order; junction bases with no gene match: 6. The CDR3 is made up of 13 amino acids. This CDR3 is CASKGDSFYEQYV. CDR3 coding DNA: TGTGCCAGCAAGGGGGACAGTTTCTACGAGCAGTACGTC.

The chain couples TRBV3-1 to TRBJ2-3; D perhaps matches TRBD1 (5 bases). V gave up 4 bases and J gave up 0 bases, with 8 bases separating them. The germline gives CDR1 LGHDT, CDR2 YNNKEL (reference sequence). This CDR3 comprises 14 residues. In DNA form, the CDR3 reads TGTGCCAGCAGCCGCAGGGCGAGCACAGATACGCAGTATTTT. The encoded protein is CASSRRASTDTQYF.

V is TRBV5-1 and J is TRBJ2-5, with D uncertain. The CDR3 sequence is 15 residues long. CDR1 and CDR2 (germline): SGHRS, YFSETQ. V lost 2 bases, J lost 2 bases, and 13 bases lay in between. The CDR3 protein is CASSLMSATQETQYF. In nucleotides, the CDR3 is TGCGCCAGCAGCTTAATGTCCGCGACACAAGAGACCCAGTACTTC. The whole variable domain, filled in from reference TRBV5-1 and TRBJ2-5, reads KAGVTQTPRYLIKTRGQQVTLSCSPISGHRSVSWYQQTPGQGLQFLFEYFSETQRNKGNFPGRFSGRQFSNSRSEMNVSTLELGDSALYLCASSLMSATQETQYFGPGTRLLVL.

The DNA for the CDR3 is TGTGCCAGCAGACTTGGCACAGATACGCAGTATTTT. It encodes CASRLGTDTQYF. The chain has TRBV7-2 and TRBJ2-3; D call uncertain. Germline V CDR1 and CDR2: SGHTA, FQGNSA. The CDR3 sequence is 12 residues long. V lost 6 bases, J lost 1 base, and 5 bases lay in between. Full variable domain (missing parts from reference TRBV7-2 and TRBJ2-3): GAGVSQSPSNKVTEKGKDVELRCDPISGHTALYWYRQSLGQGLEFLIYFQGNSAPDKSGLPSDRFSAERTGGSVSTLTIQRTQQEDSAVYLCASRLGTDTQYFGPGTRLTVL.

Only one count was recorded for this clonotype. This chain connects TRBV3-1 to TRBJ1-5; D uncertain. V lost 0 bases, J lost 6 bases, and 9 bases lay in between. The CDR3 length is 14 residues. CDR1 and CDR2 (germline): LGHDT, YNNKEL (reference sequence). The CDR3 nucleotides read TGTGCCAGCAGCCAAGATGTAGTAAGTCAGCCCCAGCATTTT. This encodes CASSQDVVSQPQHF.

This clonotype appeared a single time. The rearrangement joins TRBV5-4 to TRBJ1-2; D gene uncertain. The V gene's germline CDR1 is SGHNT and CDR2 YYREEE (reference sequence). There are 13 residues in the CDR3. Between the trimmed V and J ends, which lost 4 bases and 8 bases, there was a span of 15 bases. The CDR3 DNA is TGTGCCAGCAGCCCCGGGTCTGTGTGGGGCTACACCTTC. It codes for CASSPGSVWGYTF.

The rearrangement links TRBV30 to TRBJ2-3; D possibly corresponds to TRBD2 (5 bases). Trimming cost V 5 bases and J 4 bases, with 13 bases left between them. This CDR3 is 13 amino acids long. Germline values: CDR1 GTSNPN, CDR2 SVGIG (reference sequence). CDR3 loop: CAWLRSGADTQYF. The CDR3 coding sequence is TGTGCCTGGTTAAGGTCCGGGGCAGATACGCAGTATTTT.

The CDR3 DNA is TGTGCCAGCAGTCAAGAAAGGTACCAGCCCCAGCATTTT. Translation gives CASSQERYQPQHF. The chain has TRBV9 and TRBJ1-5, with no clear D. Between the trimmed V and J ends, which lost 5 bases and 7 bases, there was a span of 13 bases. The CDR3 consists of 13 residues. CDR1 SGDLS and CDR2 YYNGEE come from the germline V gene.

The genes are TRBV20-1 and TRBJ2-3, with D tentatively TRBD1 (6 bases). The CDR3 sequence is 15 residues long. Germline CDR1 DFQATT, CDR2 SNEGSKA (reference sequence). V dropped 0 bases and J dropped 5 bases, with 15 bases sitting between them. The CDR3 DNA is TGCAGTGCTAGAGATTGGCAGGGGCGAAAAGATACGCAGTATTTT. Encoded protein: CSARDWQGRKDTQYF.

The rearrangement joins TRBV29-1 to TRBJ1-1, with a weak D call TRBD1 (5 bases). V shed 7 bases and J shed 0 bases, with 15 bases lying between them. The CDR3 contains 14 residues. CDR1 and CDR2 from the germline V gene are SQVTM and ANQGSEA. The CDR3 loop reads CSARDWVMNTEAFF. In DNA form, the CDR3 reads TGCAGCGCCAGGGATTGGGTCATGAACACTGAAGCTTTCTTT.

The chain uses TRBV29-1 and TRBJ2-4, with a tentative D call TRBD2 (6 bases). The ends were cut back, 6 bases at V and 6 bases at J, with 15 bases in the middle. Germline V gene sequence: CDR1 SQVTM, CDR2 ANQGSEA. The CDR3 is 13 amino acids. The CDR3: CSVRENTGNIQYF. CDR3 bases: TGCAGCGTCCGGGAGAATACTGGAAACATTCAGTACTTC.

The chain links TRBV20-1 to TRBJ2-1; D is ambiguous. The CDR3 has 12 residues. With 5 bases removed from V and 13 bases from J, the gap between germline ends came to 18 bases. Germline CDR1 reads DFQATT; CDR2 reads SNEGSKA (reference sequence). This CDR3 is CSASANIMRQFF. The CDR3, as DNA: TGCAGTGCTTCTGCGAACATAATGAGACAGTTCTTC.

Only a few counts were recorded for this clonotype. The genes are TRBV12-3 or TRBV12-4 and TRBJ2-7; D might be TRBD1 (5 bases). The length of the CDR3 is 14 residues. Trimming shortened V by 1 base and J by 1 base, and 8 bases separated the two germline ends. As DNA, the CDR3 is TGTGCCAGCAGTTTAGGACAGTCTTCCTACGAGCAGTACTTC. It translates to CASSLGQSSYEQYF.

V is TRBV4-2 and J is TRBJ2-1; 9 positions agree with TRBD2. The CDR3 consists of 15 residues. Germline V lookup: CDR1 LGHNA, CDR2 YNFKEQ. V shed 1 base, J shed 6 bases, and the junction held 4 bases outside the gene matches. CDR3 loop: CASSQVTSGSNEQFF. In DNA, the CDR3 is TGTGCCAGCAGCCAAGTGACTAGCGGTAGCAATGAGCAGTTCTTC.

The J gene is TRBJ2-7, the V gene TRBV30; either TRBD1 or TRBD2 may fit D (5 bases each). Trimming pared 3 bases from V and 0 bases from J, leaving 12 bases between. Germline loops: CDR1 GTSNPN, CDR2 SVGIG (reference sequence). The CDR3 is 14 amino acids. The CDR3 region is CAWSAGASSYEQYF. In nucleotides, the CDR3 is TGTGCCTGGAGCGCCGGGGCGAGCTCCTACGAGCAGTACTTC.

The CDR3 here is CSVEVYRQETQYF. DNA for the CDR3: TGCAGCGTTGAAGTGTACAGACAAGAGACCCAGTACTTC. The rearrangement joins TRBV29-1 to TRBJ2-5; no definite D call. V gave up 1 base and J gave up 2 bases, with 8 bases separating them. CDR3 length: 13 residues. In germline, CDR1 is SQVTM, CDR2 ANQGSEA.

The gene calls are TRBV30 and TRBJ2-7, with 9 nucleotides matching TRBD1. Germline V gene lookup returns CDR1 GTSNPN and CDR2 SVGIG (reference sequence). J lost 3 bases, V lost 2 bases, and 5 bases had no gene match. CDR3 length equals 14 residues. The CDR3, as DNA: TGTGCCTGGAGTTACGGGACAGGGTACTACGAGCAGTACTTC. Translated: CAWSYGTGYYEQYF.

About this clonotype: One end of the junction is discordant with germline, which a read error may explain. CDR3 DNA sequence: TGCGCCAGCAGCGCCGACAGGGACAGGGTGAAAACTGAAGCTTTCTTT. Translated: CASSADRDRVKTEAFF. This rearrangement joins TRBV5-1 to TRBJ1-1; 9 bases map to TRBD1. Germline loops: CDR1 SGHRS, CDR2 YFSETQ. The length of the CDR3 is 16 residues.

The chain recombines TRBV12-3 or TRBV12-4 with TRBJ1-5; D is ambiguous. The CDR3 consists of 14 residues. V was shortened by 3 bases and J by 2 bases, with 8 bases between the two germline ends. The CDR3: CASSFNQGNQPQHF. CDR3 in DNA: TGTGCCAGCAGTTTTAACCAGGGCAATCAGCCCCAGCATTTT.

The chain employs TRBV27 and TRBJ2-7; 8 nucleotides match TRBD1. There are 15 residues in the CDR3. The germline CDR1 and CDR2 sequences are MNHEY and SMNVEV (reference sequence). The trim removed 5 bases at V and 2 bases at J, leaving 8 bases unmatched. CDR3 residues: CASSLMGQATYEQYV. The CDR3 bases are TGTGCCAGCAGTCTCATGGGACAGGCCACCTACGAGCAGTACGTC.

Only one count was recorded for this clonotype. This chain links TRBV4-1 with TRBJ1-5; D call uncertain. V gave up 0 bases and J gave up 9 bases, with 9 bases separating them. In germline, CDR1 is MGHRA, CDR2 YSYEKL. The CDR3 covers 13 residues. The CDR3 protein is CASSQEPGTPQHF. As DNA, the CDR3 is TGCGCCAGCAGCCAAGAACCAGGCACGCCCCAGCATTTT.

The chain uses TRBV7-2 and TRBJ1-2; 7 bases map to TRBD1. The CDR3 is 13 amino acids. Trimming cost V 8 bases and J 2 bases; bases outside gene matches: 5. Per the germline V gene, CDR1 is SGHTA and CDR2 is FQGNSA. CDR3 bases: TGTGCCAGCGGCAGGGACAGAAACTATGGCTACACCTTC. Translated, it gives CASGRDRNYGYTF.

The chain is built from TRBV23-1 and TRBJ1-6; 7 bases map to TRBD1. TRBV23-1 is recorded as an ORF, its role being uncertain. V lost 10 bases to trimming and J lost 7 bases; unmatched junction nucleotides: 10. CDR3 length: 14 residues. CDR3 sequence: CATDRGQPNSPLHF. CDR3 in DNA: TGCGCCACCGACCGGGGACAGCCAAATTCACCCCTCCACTTT.